The 8 T cell receptor beta chains listed next were all sequenced from one sample in a study of glioma-infiltrating T cells. TCR alpha and beta CDR3 regions were amplified from RNA using iRepertoire nested multiplex PCR. TCRdb re-called the multiplex PCR reads through MiXCR, storing one row per CDR3 protein. Among about 190,000 distinct CDR3 sequences listed, roughly 32% were seen once. Source material: glioma tissue, nonneoplastic brain tissue, or PBMCs (not recorded which). These receptors were obtained from a human donor with low-grade glioma or glioblastoma, undergoing nonglioma brain surgery, or in good health (not recorded which).

This clonotype was seen many times. The chain is built from TRBV6-2 or TRBV6-3 and TRBJ2-3; a weak D match, TRBD1 (5 bases). The length of the CDR3 is 13 residues. The germline gives CDR1 MNHEY, CDR2 SVGEGT. The germline V and J ends were trimmed by 8 bases and 8 bases, with 17 bases remaining between them. CDR3 region: CASAPQIQGTQYF. The CDR3 DNA reads TGTGCCAGCGCTCCCCAAATTCAGGGTACGCAGTATTTT.

The chain carries TRBV7-2 and TRBJ1-5; TRBD1 aligns across 7 bases. In germline, CDR1 is SGHTA, CDR2 FQGNSA. The ends lost 6 bases at V and 0 bases at J; junction bases unmatched: 11. The CDR3 is made up of 17 amino acids. DNA of the CDR3: TGTGCCAGCAGACGACAGGGAGGGCCAGATAGCAATCAGCCCCAGCATTTT. It encodes CASRRQGGPDSNQPQHF.

This clonotype turned up a few times. In DNA form, the CDR3 reads TGTGCCAGCAGTTTGGAACAGCCGAACACTGAAGCTTTCTTT. Its protein product is CASSLEQPNTEAFF. V is TRBV27 and J is TRBJ1-1; D gene uncertain. The CDR3 sequence is 14 residues long. Trimming cost V 3 bases and J 1 base, with 9 bases left between them. CDR1 is MNHEY, CDR2 SMNVEV, per germline (reference sequence).

Details on this clonotype: This may be a read error, as it is one base from a much larger clone. The chain employs TRBV5-4 and TRBJ2-3; possibly TRBD2 for D (6 bases). With 5 bases removed from V and 3 bases from J, the gap between germline ends came to 13 bases. Germline V gene data show CDR1 as SGHNT and CDR2 as YYREEE (reference sequence). This CDR3 is 14 amino acids long. The CDR3 coding sequence is TGTGCCAGCAGATGGTGGAGGGGTACAGATACGCAGTATTTT. As protein: CASRWWRGTDTQYF.

In the case of this clonotype: The CDR3 ends on some other residue instead of the conserved phenylalanine or tryptophan, so this is likely a read error. Because the CDR3's place on the DNA is in doubt, the DNA is left out and the CDR3 is given as listed by TCRdb. The rearrangement links TRBV6-1 to TRBJ2-1. The germline CDR1 and CDR2 sequences are MNHNS and SASEGT. The CDR3 numbers 15 amino acids, ends counted. The CDR3 spells CASSLSQGPYNEKFL.

V gene TRBV7-9 combines with J gene TRBJ1-6, with D maybe TRBD1 (6 bases). Trimming left V 2 bases short and J 7 bases short, with 12 bases between. There are 15 residues in the CDR3. Germline V gene sequence: CDR1 SEHNR, CDR2 FQNEAQ (reference sequence). The chain's CDR3 is CASSLKGVGNSPLHF. Here the CDR3 DNA reads TGTGCCAGCAGCTTAAAGGGGGTTGGGAATTCACCCCTCCACTTT.

With respect to this clonotype: Possible read error: a much larger clone is one base away. V is TRBV5-1 and J is TRBJ2-1; 14 bases are shared with TRBD2. Germline CDR1 and CDR2: SGHRS and YFSETQ. This CDR3 has 15 amino acids. J gave up 8 bases and V 4 bases, and 5 bases lay outside the gene matches. Here the CDR3 reads CASSAGTSGRDEQFF. CDR3 DNA: TGCGCCAGCAGCGCCGGGACTAGCGGGAGAGATGAGCAGTTCTTC.

Comment on this clonotype: A single base separates this from a much larger clone, so it may be a read error. The chain links TRBV7-2 to TRBJ1-5; TRBD1 aligns across 12 bases. J gave up 10 bases and V 1 base, and 8 bases lay outside the gene matches. The CDR3 length is 16 residues. CDR1 and CDR2 (germline): SGHTA, FQGNSA. The CDR3 DNA follows: TGTGCCAGCAGCTTAGTGGGGACAGGGGGCTGGCATCCCCAGCATTTT. It yields the protein CASSLVGTGGWHPQHF.